The sequence of this TCR beta chain was determined in a study of blood T cell repertoires in COVID-19. About the research overall: Some COVID-19 samples were acute and others convalescent; all came from the United States, Italy and Spain. PBMCs, B-cell-depleted T cells, or T cells were the source of the cDNA or gDNA that made up the material.

Between the trimmed V and J ends, which lost 1 base and 0 bases, there was a span of 10 bases. CDR3 length equals 16 residues. Germline lookup yields CDR1 LGHDT and CDR2 YNNKEL (reference sequence). In the authors' workflow: Estimated nucleated cell counts came from reference gene primer amplification. The method was immunoSEQ multiplex PCR; TCRdb's version includes in-frame clones alone and lacks a portion of them. Clone size and V and J calls were adopted from that table, with D and trimming inferred from the DNA. The table records around 200,000 clones, roughly 86% of them present only once. The chain combines TRBV3-1 (or the pseudogene TRBV3-2) with TRBJ2-1; D gene uncertain. The receptor was isolated from a man aged 65 to 85 with acute or convalescent COVID-19. Sequenced: peripheral blood. The CDR3 reads CASSQGFSSSYNEQFF. The CDR3 DNA follows: TGTGCCAGCAGCCAAGGTTTCTCGAGCTCCTACAATGAGCAGTTCTTC.